These T cell receptor beta chains were read from a single sample in a study of regulatory dendritic cells for organ transplantation. The repertoire was sequenced with immunoSEQ multiplex PCR; TCRdb's copy has only in-frame clones and lacks some. The repertoire consists of over 25,000 clones, with about four fifths occurring once and the leading ten covering about 0.094%. The sample taken for sequencing was naive CD4+ T cells from blood. The source is a human donor in good health. Both conserved end residues are part of each CDR3. The order of the fields is J gene, clone size, D gene, V gene, CDR3 DNA, CDR3 protein. D genes are given only for firm matches. Clone size is shown for a subset of rows, as once, few, many or a class of expanded clone.

TRBJ1-2 . . TRBV11-1 TGTGCCAGCAGCTCGTCCACAGTTAACTATGGCTACACCTTC CASSSSTVNYGYTF
TRBJ2-5 . TRBD2 TRBV4-1 TGCGCCAGCAGCCAAGAACGTCTAGCGGGGGGGCCTAGGGAGACCCAGTACTTC CASSQERLAGGPRETQYF
TRBJ2-7 once TRBD2 TRBV6-5 TGTGCCGGTAGCGGGGGGGCACCCTACGAGCAGTACTTC CAGSGGAPYEQYF
TRBJ1-1 once TRBD1 TRBV7-8 TGTGCCAGCAGCTTCCCAGGGGGATACACTGAAGCTTTCTTT CASSFPGGYTEAFF
TRBJ2-5 . . TRBV4-1 TGCGCCAGCAGCCGTCAAACAGTGGCCGAGACCCAGTACTTC CASSRQTVAETQYF
TRBJ1-1 . . TRBV5-8 TGTGCCAGCAGCTTGGGGGGGCCGGGGAACACTGAAGCTTTCTTT CASSLGGPGNTEAFF
TRBJ1-5 . TRBD1 TRBV7-2 TGTGCCAGCAGCTCAACCGGGACAGGGGTTCGGCCCCAGCATTTT CASSSTGTGVRPQHF
TRBJ2-5 . . TRBV5-1 TGCGCCAGCAGCCCAATTCGGGACTCACAAGAGACCCAGTACTTC CASSPIRDSQETQYF
TRBJ1-6 . . TRBV6-1 TGTGCCAGCAGCGCCGGGCACGGGATTTCACCCCTCCACTTT CASSAGHGISPLHF
TRBJ2-5 . TRBD1 TRBV27 TGTGCCAGCAGTTTGCCCGACATCCCGGTCACAGGGGGCTTCGAAGAGACCCAGTACTTC CASSLPDIPVTGGFEETQYF
TRBJ2-7 . . TRBV6-1 TGTGCCAGCAGTGTTCAGGGGCGGCCTTCCTACGAGCAGTACTTC CASSVQGRPSYEQYF
TRBJ1-1 . TRBD1 TRBV19 TGTGCTACGACAGGGGGCCTCACTGAAGCTTTCTTT CATTGGLTEAFF
TRBJ2-4 . . TRBV4-3 TGCGCCAGCAGCCAAGAGATAAGACAGGAAAACATTCAGTACTTC CASSQEIRQENIQYF
TRBJ2-7 . . TRBV21-1 TGTGCCAGCAGCAAAGTTGGGACAGGGTTGTACGAGCAGTACTTC CASSKVGTGLYEQYF
TRBJ1-2 . . TRBV7-9 TGTGCCAGCAGCTTATTCGAGGTTTCGGGCTATGGCTACACCTTC CASSLFEVSGYGYTF
TRBJ1-4 . TRBD1 TRBV5-1 TGCGCCAGCAGAAAGGGGGCGAGCACTAATGAAAAACTGTTTTTT CASRKGASTNEKLFF
TRBJ1-5 few . TRBV18 TGTGCCAGCTCTGCGGGAAGGGACAATCAGCCCCAGCATTTT CASSAGRDNQPQHF
TRBJ2-2 . TRBD2 TRBV5-1 TGCGCCAGCAGCAACCCTGGGGGGGCCGGGGAGCTGTTTTTT CASSNPGGAGELFF
TRBJ1-4 . . TRBV20-1 TGCAGTGCTAGGGCCGATGAAAAACTGTTTTTT CSARADEKLFF
TRBJ1-3 . . TRBV18 TGTGCCAGCTCACCTCCGACAGCTCCACCGCCAATTGCCATATATTTT CASSPPTAPPPIAIYF
TRBJ2-3 . TRBD2 TRBV5-1 TGCGCCAGCAGAAACCCTAGCGGGGGGAACACAGATACGCAGTATTTT CASRNPSGGNTDTQYF
TRBJ2-3 . TRBD2 TRBV5-1 TGCGCCAGCAGCGCCGGGACTAGCGGGTACACAGATACGCAGTATTTT CASSAGTSGYTDTQYF
TRBJ2-1 . . TRBV4-1 TGCGCCAGCAGCCAAGTAGGGTCGGGACTGGACAACAATGAGCAGTTCTTC CASSQVGSGLDNNEQFF
TRBJ2-7 . TRBD2 TRBV7-8 TGTGCCAGCAGCTGGACTAGCGGGGGGTACTACGAGCAGTACTTC CASSWTSGGYYEQYF
TRBJ2-7 . TRBD2 TRBV11-1 TGTGCCAGCAGCACTCGACTAGCGGGGGCGGGAGAGCAGTACTTC CASSTRLAGAGEQYF